The sequence of this T cell receptor (beta chain) was determined in a study of response to subunit inactivated influenza vaccine (dated by TCRdb to the late 2010s). Describing the broader study: The study used deep quantitative T cell receptor repertoire profiling to track responses to a trivalent subunit inactivated influenza vaccine. The full study reports these points: It was suggested by the authors that each seasonal influenza vaccination may recruit only a limited number of new T cells.

A remark on this clonotype: Which antigen it targets is not known. Base-call qualities are not available, and no considerably larger clone is one nucleotide away.

To prepare the library, RT-PCR was applied. Sequenced on an Illumina HiSeq 2500. Starting from the raw public reads, TCRdb applied fastp trimming at Q25, assembled clones with MiXCR and retained in-frame beta chains. Records with the same CDR3 protein are collapsed into one entry carrying the most frequent genes and DNA. The table for this sample lists about 780,000 distinct CDR3 sequences; approximately 17% of them were counted only once. The ten biggest clones cover approximately 10% of the sample. Including the terminal cysteine and phenylalanine, the CDR3 comprises 11 residues. Just CDR3 DNA is preserved here, 33 bases in frame from base 1. Trimming removed 4 bases from V and 10 bases from J, leaving 10 bases between the germline ends. Taken from the germline V gene (reference sequence), the CDR1 and CDR2 loops are DFQATT and SNEGSKA.

The sample consisted of PBMCs from blood, taken 4 to 6 days after vaccination. Here the chain combines TRBV20-1 and TRBJ1-4, with no confident D gene call. This TCR was recovered from a man aged 45-65 years who received an inactivated influenza vaccine. Donor details come from another sample of the same person, matched by shared clones. The sequenced DNA: TGCAGTGCTATCGGCCCGAGAAAACTGTTTTTT. It encodes CSAIGPRKLFF.